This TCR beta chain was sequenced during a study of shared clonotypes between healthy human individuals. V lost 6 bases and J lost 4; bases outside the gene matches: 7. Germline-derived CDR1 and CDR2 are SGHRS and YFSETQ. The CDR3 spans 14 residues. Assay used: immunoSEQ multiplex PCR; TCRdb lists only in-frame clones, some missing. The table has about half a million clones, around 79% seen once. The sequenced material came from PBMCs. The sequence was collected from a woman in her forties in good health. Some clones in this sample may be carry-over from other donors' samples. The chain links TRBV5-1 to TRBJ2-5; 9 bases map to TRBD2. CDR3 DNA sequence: TGCGCCAGCAACCTAGCGGGGTGGGGAGAGACCCAGTACTTC. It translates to CASNLAGWGETQYF.